The source of this T cell receptor (beta chain) is a study of T-cell reconstitution after alpha-beta-depleted transplantation in children. General study results and limits: The authors attributed T-cell counts and diversity one year after transplant mostly to newly produced T cells. It was surviving recipient T cells and thymic progenitors that gave some patients high TCRbeta diversity at day 60. Reportedly, alpha-beta T cells present about two months post-transplant originated from several hundred expanded clones of graft origin.

V shed 4 bases and J shed 4 bases, with 15 bases lying between them. CDR3 length equals 15 residues. Unique molecular identifiers were used to barcode this TCRbeta library. TCRdb recomputed calls from the PCR reads with MiXCR, one row per CDR3 protein. The sample holds under 750,000 distinct CDR3 sequences, under 25% seen once. This clonotype was picked up many times. Its antigen is not identified. The chain has TRBV12-3 or TRBV12-4 and TRBJ2-3; D may be TRBD2 (6 bases). This sequence originates from a boy in the first two years of life who had a stem cell transplant for acute myeloid leukemia, so the T cells may come from the graft donor. The sample here was PBMCs, mostly from graft donor cells, taken 360 days after TCRalphabeta/CD19-depleted stem cell transplant. CDR3 sequence: CASSSLATTPDTQYF. Written as DNA, the CDR3 is TGTGCCAGCAGTTCCCTAGCGACCACCCCAGATACGCAGTATTTT.